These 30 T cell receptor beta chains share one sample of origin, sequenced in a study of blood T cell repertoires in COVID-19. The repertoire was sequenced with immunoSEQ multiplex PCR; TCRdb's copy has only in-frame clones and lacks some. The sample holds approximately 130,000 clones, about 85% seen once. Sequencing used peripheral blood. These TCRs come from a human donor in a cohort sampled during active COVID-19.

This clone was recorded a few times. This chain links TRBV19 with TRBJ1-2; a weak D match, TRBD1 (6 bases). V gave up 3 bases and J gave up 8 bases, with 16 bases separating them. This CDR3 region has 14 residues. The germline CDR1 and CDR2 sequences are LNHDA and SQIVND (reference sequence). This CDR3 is CASSILGQFSGYTF. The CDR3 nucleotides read TGTGCCAGTAGTATCCTCGGACAGTTTTCAGGCTACACCTTC.

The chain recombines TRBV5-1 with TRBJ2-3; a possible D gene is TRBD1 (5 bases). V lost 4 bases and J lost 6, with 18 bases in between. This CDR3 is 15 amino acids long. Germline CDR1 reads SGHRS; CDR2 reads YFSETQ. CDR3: CASSELGGAGDTQYF. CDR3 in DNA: TGCGCCAGCAGCGAATTAGGTGGGGCAGGGGATACGCAGTATTTT.

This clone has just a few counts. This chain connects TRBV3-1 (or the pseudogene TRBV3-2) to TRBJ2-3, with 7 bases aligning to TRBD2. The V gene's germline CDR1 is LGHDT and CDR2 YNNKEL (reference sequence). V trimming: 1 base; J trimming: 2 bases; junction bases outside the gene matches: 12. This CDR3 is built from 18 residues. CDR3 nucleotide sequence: TGTGCCAGCAGCCAAGCGTGGTTCAGCGGGGAGACCACAGATACGCAGTATTTT. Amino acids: CASSQAWFSGETTDTQYF.

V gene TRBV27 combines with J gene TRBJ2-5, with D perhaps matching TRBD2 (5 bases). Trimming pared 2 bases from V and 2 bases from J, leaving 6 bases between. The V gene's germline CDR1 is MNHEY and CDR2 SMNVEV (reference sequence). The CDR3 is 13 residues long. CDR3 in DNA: TGTGCCAGCAGTTTACGGGGTCAAGAGACCCAGTACTTC. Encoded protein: CASSLRGQETQYF.

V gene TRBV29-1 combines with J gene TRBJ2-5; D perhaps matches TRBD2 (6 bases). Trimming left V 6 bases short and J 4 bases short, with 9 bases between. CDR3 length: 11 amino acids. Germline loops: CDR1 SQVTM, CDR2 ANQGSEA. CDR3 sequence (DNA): TGCAGCGTAGGGACTTTAGAGACCCAGTACTTC. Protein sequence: CSVGTLETQYF.

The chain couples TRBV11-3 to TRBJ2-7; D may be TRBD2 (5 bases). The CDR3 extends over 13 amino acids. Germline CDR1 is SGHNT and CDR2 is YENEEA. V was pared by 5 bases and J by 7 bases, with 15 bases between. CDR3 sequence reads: CASSPSPEGEQYV. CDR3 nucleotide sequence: TGTGCCAGCAGCCCTAGCCCCGAAGGTGAGCAGTACGTC.

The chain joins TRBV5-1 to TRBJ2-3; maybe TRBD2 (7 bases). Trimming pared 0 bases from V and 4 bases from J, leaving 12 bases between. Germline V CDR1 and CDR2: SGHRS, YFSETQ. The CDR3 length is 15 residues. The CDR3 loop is CASSLEGGGPDTQYF. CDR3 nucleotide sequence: TGCGCCAGCAGCTTGGAAGGCGGGGGCCCAGATACGCAGTATTTT.

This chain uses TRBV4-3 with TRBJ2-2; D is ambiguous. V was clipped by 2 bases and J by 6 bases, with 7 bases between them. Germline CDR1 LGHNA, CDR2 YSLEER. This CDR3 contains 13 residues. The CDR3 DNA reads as TGCGCCAGCAGCCAACTAGGATCCGGGGAGCTGTTTTTT. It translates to CASSQLGSGELFF.

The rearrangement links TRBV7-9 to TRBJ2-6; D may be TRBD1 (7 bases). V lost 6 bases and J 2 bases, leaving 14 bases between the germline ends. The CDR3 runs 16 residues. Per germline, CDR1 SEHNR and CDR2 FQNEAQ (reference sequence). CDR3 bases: TGTGCCAGCAGTCAGGGGGGCATGCCTGGGGCCAACGTCCTGACTTTC. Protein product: CASSQGGMPGANVLTF.

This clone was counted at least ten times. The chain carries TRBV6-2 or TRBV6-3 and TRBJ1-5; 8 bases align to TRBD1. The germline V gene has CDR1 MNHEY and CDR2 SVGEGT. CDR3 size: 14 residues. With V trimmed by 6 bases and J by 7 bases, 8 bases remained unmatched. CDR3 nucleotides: TGTGCCAGCAGCAACCGACAGGGGAAGCAGCCCCAGCATTTT. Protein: CASSNRQGKQPQHF.

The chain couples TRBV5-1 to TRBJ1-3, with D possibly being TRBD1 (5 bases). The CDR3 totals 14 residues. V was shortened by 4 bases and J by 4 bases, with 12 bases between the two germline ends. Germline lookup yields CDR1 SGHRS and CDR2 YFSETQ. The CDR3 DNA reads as TGCGCCAGCAGCGGAACAGGATCCGGAAACACCATATATTTT. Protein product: CASSGTGSGNTIYF.

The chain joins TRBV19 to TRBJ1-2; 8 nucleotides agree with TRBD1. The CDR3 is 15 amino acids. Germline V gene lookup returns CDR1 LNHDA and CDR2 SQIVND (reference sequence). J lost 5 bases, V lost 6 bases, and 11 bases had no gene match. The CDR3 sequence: CASSTGGGGLYGYTF. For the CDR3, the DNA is TGTGCCAGTAGCACAGGGGGTGGGGGTCTTTATGGCTACACCTTC.

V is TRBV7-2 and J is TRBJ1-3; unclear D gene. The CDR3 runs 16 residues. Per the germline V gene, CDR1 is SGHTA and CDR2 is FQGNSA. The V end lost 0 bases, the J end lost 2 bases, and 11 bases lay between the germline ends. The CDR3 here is CASSLASGLAGNTIYF. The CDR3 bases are TGTGCCAGCAGCTTAGCATCAGGTCTTGCTGGAAACACCATATATTTT.

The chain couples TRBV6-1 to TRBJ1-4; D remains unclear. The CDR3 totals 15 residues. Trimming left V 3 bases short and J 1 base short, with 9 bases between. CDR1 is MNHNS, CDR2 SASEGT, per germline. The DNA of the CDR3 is TGTGCCAGCAGTGATCTCGGTGGAACTAATGAAAAACTGTTTTTT. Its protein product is CASSDLGGTNEKLFF.

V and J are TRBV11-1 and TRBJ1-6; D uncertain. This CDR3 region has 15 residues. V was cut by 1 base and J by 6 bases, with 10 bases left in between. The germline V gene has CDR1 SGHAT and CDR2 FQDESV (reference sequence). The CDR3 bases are TGTGCCAGCAGCTTAGGCGGCGGAACTAATTCACCCCTCCACTTT. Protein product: CASSLGGGTNSPLHF. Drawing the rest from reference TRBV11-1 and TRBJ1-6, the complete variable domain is EAEVAQSPRYKITEKSQAVAFWCDPISGHATLYWYRQILGQGPELLVQFQDESVVDDSQLPKDRFSAERLKGVDSTLKIQPAELGDSAMYLCASSLGGGTNSPLHFGNGTRLTVT.

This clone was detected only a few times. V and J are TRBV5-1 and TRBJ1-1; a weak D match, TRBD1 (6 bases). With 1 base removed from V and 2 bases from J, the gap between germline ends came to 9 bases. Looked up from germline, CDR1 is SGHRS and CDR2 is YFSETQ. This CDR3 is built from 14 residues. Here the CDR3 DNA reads TGCGCCAGCAGCTTGACAGGGTCAAACACTGAAGCTTTCTTT. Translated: CASSLTGSNTEAFF.

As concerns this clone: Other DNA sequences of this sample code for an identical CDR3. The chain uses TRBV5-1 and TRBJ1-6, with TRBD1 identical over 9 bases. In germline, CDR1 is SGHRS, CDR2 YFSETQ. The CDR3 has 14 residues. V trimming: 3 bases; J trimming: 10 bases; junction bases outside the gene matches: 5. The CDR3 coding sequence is TGCGCCAGCAGCTCGACAGGGGGTGACTCACCCCTCCACTTT. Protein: CASSSTGGDSPLHF.

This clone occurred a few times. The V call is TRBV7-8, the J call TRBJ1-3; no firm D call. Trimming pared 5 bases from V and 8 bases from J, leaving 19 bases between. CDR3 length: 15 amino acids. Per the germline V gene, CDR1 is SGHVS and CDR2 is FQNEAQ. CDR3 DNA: TGTGCCAGCAGCACGGCACGAAGCTTGGGAGACACCATATATTTT. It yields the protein CASSTARSLGDTIYF.

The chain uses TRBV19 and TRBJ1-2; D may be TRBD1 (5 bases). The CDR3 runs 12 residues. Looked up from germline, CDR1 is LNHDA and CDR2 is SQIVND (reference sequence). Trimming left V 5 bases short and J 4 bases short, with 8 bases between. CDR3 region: CASSGQGYGYTF. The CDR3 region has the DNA TGTGCCAGTAGTGGCCAGGGCTATGGCTACACCTTC. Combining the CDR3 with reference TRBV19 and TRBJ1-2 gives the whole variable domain DGGITQSPKYLFRKEGQNVTLSCEQNLNHDAMYWYRQDPGQGLRLIYYSQIVNDFQKGDIAEGYSVSREKKESFPLTVTSAQKNPTAFYLCASSGQGYGYTFGSGTRLTVV.

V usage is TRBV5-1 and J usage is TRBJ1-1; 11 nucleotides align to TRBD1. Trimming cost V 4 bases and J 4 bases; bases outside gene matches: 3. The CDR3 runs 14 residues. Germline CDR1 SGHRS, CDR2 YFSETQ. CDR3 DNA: TGCGCCAGCAGCCCCGGGACAGGGGGCACTGAAGCTTTCTTT. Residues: CASSPGTGGTEAFF.

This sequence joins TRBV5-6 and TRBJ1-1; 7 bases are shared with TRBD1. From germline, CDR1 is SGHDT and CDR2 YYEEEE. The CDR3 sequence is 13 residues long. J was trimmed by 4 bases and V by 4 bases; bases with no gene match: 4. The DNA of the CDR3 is TGTGCCAGCAGCACTAGACAGGGCACTGAAGCTTTCTTT. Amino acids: CASSTRQGTEAFF.

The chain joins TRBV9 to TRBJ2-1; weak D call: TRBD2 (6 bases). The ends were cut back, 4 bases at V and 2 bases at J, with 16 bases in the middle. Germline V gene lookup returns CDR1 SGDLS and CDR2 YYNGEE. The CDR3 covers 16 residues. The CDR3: CASSPWGDWTYNEQFF. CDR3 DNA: TGTGCCAGCAGCCCCTGGGGGGACTGGACCTACAATGAGCAGTTCTTC.

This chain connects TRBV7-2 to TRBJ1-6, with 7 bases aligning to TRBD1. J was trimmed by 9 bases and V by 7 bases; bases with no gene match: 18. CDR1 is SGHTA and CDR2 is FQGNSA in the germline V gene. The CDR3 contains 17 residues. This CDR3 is CASKGQTPLSITSPLHF. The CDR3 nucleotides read TGTGCCAGCAAGGGACAGACTCCACTCTCTATAACTTCACCCCTCCACTTT.

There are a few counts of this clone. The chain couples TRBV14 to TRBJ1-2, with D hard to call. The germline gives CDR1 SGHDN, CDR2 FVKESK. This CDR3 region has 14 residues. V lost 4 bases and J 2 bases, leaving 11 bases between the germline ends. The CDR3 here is CASSPVETNYGYTF. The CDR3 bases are TGTGCCAGCAGCCCGGTGGAGACCAACTATGGCTACACCTTC.

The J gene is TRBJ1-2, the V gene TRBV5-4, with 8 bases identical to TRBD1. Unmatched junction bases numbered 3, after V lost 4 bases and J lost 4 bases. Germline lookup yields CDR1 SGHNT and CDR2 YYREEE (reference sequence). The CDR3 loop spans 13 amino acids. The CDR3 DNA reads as TGTGCCAGCAGCCCCGGGACAGGCTATGGCTACACCTTC. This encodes CASSPGTGYGYTF. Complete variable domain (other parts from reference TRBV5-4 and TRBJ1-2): ETGVTQSPTHLIKTRGQQVTLRCSSQSGHNTVSWYQQALGQGPQFIFQYYREEENGRGNFPPRFSGLQFPNYSSELNVNALELDDSALYLCASSPGTGYGYTFGSGTRLTVV.

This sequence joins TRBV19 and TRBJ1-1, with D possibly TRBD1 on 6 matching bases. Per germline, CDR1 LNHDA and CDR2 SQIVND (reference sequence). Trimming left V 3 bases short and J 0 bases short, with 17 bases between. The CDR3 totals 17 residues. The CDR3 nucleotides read TGTGCCAGTAGTATCGATGGGTCAGGGGCAATGAACACTGAAGCTTTCTTT. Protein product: CASSIDGSGAMNTEAFF.

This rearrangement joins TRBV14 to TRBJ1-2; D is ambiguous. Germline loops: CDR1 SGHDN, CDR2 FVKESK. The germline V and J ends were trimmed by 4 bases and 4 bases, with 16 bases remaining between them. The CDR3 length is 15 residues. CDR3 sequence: CASSPGRFYFYGYTF. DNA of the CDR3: TGTGCCAGCAGCCCCGGGAGGTTTTACTTCTATGGCTACACCTTC. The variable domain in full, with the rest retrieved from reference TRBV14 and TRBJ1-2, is EAGVTQFPSHSVIEKGQTVTLRCDPISGHDNLYWYRRVMGKEIKFLLHFVKESKQDESGMPNNRFLAERTGGTYSTLKVQPAELEDSGVYFCASSPGRFYFYGYTFGSGTRLTVV.

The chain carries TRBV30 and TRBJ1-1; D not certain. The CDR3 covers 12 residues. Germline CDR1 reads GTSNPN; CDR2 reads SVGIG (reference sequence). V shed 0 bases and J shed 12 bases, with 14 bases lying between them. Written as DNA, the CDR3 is TGTGCCTGGAGTGTGGGCAGCCCCTGGTCTTTCTTT. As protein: CAWSVGSPWSFF.

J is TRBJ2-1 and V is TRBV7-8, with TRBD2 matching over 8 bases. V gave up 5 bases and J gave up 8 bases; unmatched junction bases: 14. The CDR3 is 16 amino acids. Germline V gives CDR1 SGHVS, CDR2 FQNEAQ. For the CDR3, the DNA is TGTGCCAGCAGCCCTATTATGATTAGCGGGACTGATGAGCAGTTCTTC. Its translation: CASSPIMISGTDEQFF.

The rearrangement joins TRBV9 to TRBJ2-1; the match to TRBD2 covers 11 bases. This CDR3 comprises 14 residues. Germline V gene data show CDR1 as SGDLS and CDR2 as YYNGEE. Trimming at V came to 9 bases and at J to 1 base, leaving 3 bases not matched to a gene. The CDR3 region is CATTSGGSYNEQFF. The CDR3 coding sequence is TGTGCCACTACTAGCGGGGGTTCCTACAATGAGCAGTTCTTC.